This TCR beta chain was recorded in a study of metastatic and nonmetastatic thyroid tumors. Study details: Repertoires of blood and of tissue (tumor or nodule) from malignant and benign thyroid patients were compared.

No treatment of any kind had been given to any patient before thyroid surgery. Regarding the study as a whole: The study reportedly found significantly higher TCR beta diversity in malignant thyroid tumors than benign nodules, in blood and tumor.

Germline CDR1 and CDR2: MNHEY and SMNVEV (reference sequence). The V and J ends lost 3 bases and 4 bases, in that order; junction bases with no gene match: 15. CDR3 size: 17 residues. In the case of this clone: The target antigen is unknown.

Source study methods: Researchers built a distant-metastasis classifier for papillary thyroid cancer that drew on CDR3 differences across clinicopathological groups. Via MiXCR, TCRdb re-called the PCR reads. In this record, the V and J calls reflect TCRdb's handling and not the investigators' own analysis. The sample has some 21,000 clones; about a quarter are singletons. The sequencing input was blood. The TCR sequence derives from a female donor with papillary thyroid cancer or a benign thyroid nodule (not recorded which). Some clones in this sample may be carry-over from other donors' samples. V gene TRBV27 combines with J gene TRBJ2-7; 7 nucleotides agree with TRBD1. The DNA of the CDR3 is TGTGCCAGCAGTTTCTCCCAGACAGGGAAAGTCGTTTACGAGCAGTACTTC. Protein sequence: CASSFSQTGKVVYEQYF.